Shown below are 25 T cell receptor beta chains from a single sample sequenced in a study of blood T cell repertoires in COVID-19. Produced via immunoSEQ multiplex PCR; TCRdb's table is partial and in-frame only. Of approximately 190,000 clones in the sample, almost 85% were seen once. The sample taken for sequencing was peripheral blood. The origin of the receptors is a woman in her 70s with active or convalescent COVID-19.

The genes are TRBV11-2 and TRBJ2-5; 12 nucleotides align to TRBD1. The junction had 11 bases not matched to a gene; V was cut back by 4 bases and J by 5 bases. The CDR3 extends over 17 amino acids. CDR1 is SGHAT and CDR2 is FQNNGV in the germline V gene. CDR3 sequence reads: CASSSRFGTGGMETQYF. CDR3 DNA sequence: TGTGCCAGCAGCTCCAGGTTCGGGACAGGGGGCATGGAGACCCAGTACTTC.

V is TRBV4-1 and J is TRBJ2-4, with TRBD1 matching 10 bases. Germline V gene lookup returns CDR1 MGHRA and CDR2 YSYEKL. This CDR3 is 19 amino acids long. The junction had 11 bases not matched to a gene; V was cut back by 3 bases and J by 0 bases. CDR3 sequence reads: CASSHLGTGAPLAKNIQYF. The CDR3 DNA sequence: TGCGCCAGCAGCCATTTAGGGACAGGGGCACCGCTAGCCAAAAACATTCAGTACTTC.

This sequence joins TRBV5-1 and TRBJ2-3, with D possibly matching TRBD2 (6 bases). In germline, CDR1 is SGHRS, CDR2 YFSETQ. Trimming removed 0 bases at V and 2 bases at J, with 13 bases between. This CDR3 has 16 residues. Here the CDR3 reads CASSLEPASDTDTQYF. The CDR3 DNA sequence: TGCGCCAGCAGCTTGGAGCCCGCTAGCGACACAGATACGCAGTATTTT.

The chain is built from TRBV4-1 and TRBJ2-7; 8 bases agree with TRBD2. The CDR3 loop spans 19 amino acids. With V trimmed by 0 bases and J by 4 bases, 17 bases remained unmatched. Germline CDR1 is MGHRA and CDR2 is YSYEKL. The CDR3 is CASSQDLLGGGLAQYEQYF. The CDR3 bases are TGCGCCAGCAGCCAAGATCTCCTCGGGGGGGGGCTAGCCCAATACGAGCAGTACTTC.

At least ten counts were recorded for this clone. The V gene is TRBV12-3 or TRBV12-4, the J gene TRBJ1-1; D gene unclear. Trimming took off 3 bases at V and 5 bases at J, with 10 bases between the two ends. This CDR3 comprises 13 residues. Here the CDR3 reads CASSLKGRTEAFF. The CDR3 DNA is TGTGCCAGCAGTTTGAAAGGGAGGACTGAAGCTTTCTTT.

As concerns this clone: Other DNA sequences from this sample encode an identical CDR3 as well. The CDR3 spells CASSLYWTGSKELFF. In nucleotides, the CDR3 is TGTGCCAGCAGCTTGTATTGGACAGGGTCAAAGGAGCTGTTTTTT. The rearrangement links TRBV5-8 to TRBJ2-2; 8 nucleotides align to TRBD1. Germline assignment: CDR1 SGHTS and CDR2 YDEGEE. Germline trimming cut 1 base from V and 10 bases from J; bases unmatched to any gene: 9. The CDR3 sequence is 15 residues long.

The chain has TRBV6-5 and TRBJ2-5; TRBD2 might be the D (5 bases). Trimming removed 2 bases at V and 5 bases at J, with 18 bases between. CDR3 length equals 16 residues. Germline CDR1 is MNHEY and CDR2 is SVGAGI. The CDR3 DNA is TGTGCCAGCAGTTACCAAAACAGAGGGTCGGCGGAGACCCAGTACTTC. It is translated as CASSYQNRGSAETQYF.

This clone was recorded only once. V and J are TRBV5-1 and TRBJ2-3, with D possibly TRBD2 on 7 matching bases. V was clipped by 6 bases and J by 0 bases, with 14 bases between them. Germline loops: CDR1 SGHRS, CDR2 YFSETQ. There are 15 residues in the CDR3. This chain's CDR3 is CASKIPGGSTDTQYF. For the CDR3, the DNA is TGCGCCAGCAAAATCCCGGGGGGCAGCACAGATACGCAGTATTTT.

A single count supports this clone. The chain carries TRBV5-5 and TRBJ1-3; no firm D call. The CDR3 totals 14 residues. V was clipped by 2 bases and J by 9 bases, with 15 bases between them. The germline CDR1 and CDR2 sequences are SGHKS and YYEKEE (reference sequence). The DNA of the CDR3 is TGTGCCAGCAGCTTTCAGTCTGGGCTGGGCACCATATATTTT. It specifies CASSFQSGLGTIYF.

This chain links TRBV19 with TRBJ1-1; D might be TRBD1 (6 bases). The CDR3 consists of 13 residues. Between the trimmed V and J ends, which lost 7 bases and 2 bases, there was a span of 11 bases. Germline assignment: CDR1 LNHDA and CDR2 SQIVND (reference sequence). The CDR3 coding sequence is TGTGCCAGTACTCGGACAGTCAACACTGAAGCTTTCTTT. This encodes CASTRTVNTEAFF.

This clone was seen just once. This rearrangement joins TRBV18 to TRBJ2-3; 9 bases are a match to TRBD2. Germline V gene sequence: CDR1 KGHSH, CDR2 LQKENI. This CDR3 comprises 16 residues. Trimming at V came to 0 bases and at J to 6 bases, leaving 7 bases not matched to a gene. CDR3 DNA sequence: TGTGCCAGCTCACCACCAGCGGGAGGCGTGACTGATACGCAGTATTTT. Translation: CASSPPAGGVTDTQYF.

This clone was picked up a small number of times. The chain employs TRBV20-1 and TRBJ1-1, with 8 bases lining up with TRBD1. This CDR3 comprises 13 residues. With 3 bases clipped from V and 3 bases from J, the junction kept 3 bases outside the gene matches. The germline gives CDR1 DFQATT, CDR2 SNEGSKA (reference sequence). CDR3 region: CSASYRGDTEAFF. In DNA form, the CDR3 reads TGCAGTGCTAGTTACAGGGGGGACACTGAAGCTTTCTTT.

The V gene is TRBV5-4, the J gene TRBJ2-7, with TRBD2 identical over 7 bases. The CDR3 is 11 amino acids. The V gene's germline CDR1 is SGHNT and CDR2 YYREEE (reference sequence). V shed 7 bases, J shed 6 bases, and the junction held 4 bases outside the gene matches. The CDR3 spells CASGRGGEQYF. The CDR3 nucleotides read TGTGCCAGCGGACGCGGGGGCGAGCAGTACTTC.

The chain recombines TRBV6-1 with TRBJ2-2; D unresolved. The CDR3 is made up of 14 amino acids. The germline gives CDR1 MNHNS, CDR2 SASEGT. Trimming removed 4 bases at V and 4 bases at J, with 10 bases between. The CDR3 sequence: CASSGAGFTGELFF. DNA for the CDR3: TGTGCCAGCAGTGGAGCCGGGTTCACCGGGGAGCTGTTTTTT.

This chain uses TRBV28 with TRBJ2-4, with 11 bases that match TRBD1. V gave up 5 bases and J gave up 1 base; unmatched junction bases: 10. The germline V gene encodes CDR1 MDHEN and CDR2 SYDVKM. The CDR3 runs to 18 residues. CDR3 DNA: TGTGCCAGCAGTACACGAGGACAGGGGGCAGAGGCCAAAAACATTCAGTACTTC. It encodes CASSTRGQGAEAKNIQYF.

This clone was detected once. The chain carries TRBV11-3 and TRBJ2-1; TRBD2 matches at 14 bases. The CDR3 runs 15 residues. The germline gives CDR1 SGHNT, CDR2 YENEEA. V shed 5 bases and J 8 bases; nucleotides not matched to a gene: 5. The CDR3 sequence: CASSPGTSGRYEQFF. CDR3 bases: TGTGCCAGCAGCCCGGGGACTAGCGGGAGATATGAGCAGTTCTTC.

The chain combines TRBV2 with TRBJ1-5, with a tentative D call TRBD1 (5 bases). The germline V and J ends were trimmed by 7 bases and 9 bases, with 13 bases remaining between them. Germline loops: CDR1 SNHLY, CDR2 FYNNEI. The CDR3 contains 12 residues. CDR3 protein: CASTEPRGPQHF. CDR3 in DNA: TGTGCCAGCACCGAACCAAGGGGGCCCCAGCATTTT.

The chain is built from TRBV19 and TRBJ1-5; the D is unclear. CDR1 and CDR2 from the germline V gene are LNHDA and SQIVND (reference sequence). V was cut by 6 bases and J by 0 bases, with 9 bases left in between. This CDR3 is 14 amino acids long. The CDR3 is CASSWALSNQPQHF. The CDR3 bases are TGTGCCAGTAGCTGGGCCCTTAGCAATCAGCCCCAGCATTTT.

This chain uses TRBV7-8 with TRBJ1-3; D remains ambiguous. V lost 5 bases to trimming and J lost 7 bases, with 12 bases between them. Germline CDR1 reads SGHVS; CDR2 reads FQNEAQ. The CDR3 sequence is 13 residues long. CDR3 residues: CASSDRPRNTIYF. The CDR3 region has the DNA TGTGCCAGCAGCGACCGACCTAGGAACACCATATATTTT.

The V and J genes are TRBV3-1 (or the pseudogene TRBV3-2) and TRBJ1-1, with D maybe TRBD1 (5 bases). The CDR3 covers 15 residues. Trimming shortened V by 4 bases and J by 3 bases, and 15 bases separated the two germline ends. Germline values: CDR1 LGHDT, CDR2 YNNKEL (reference sequence). The DNA for the CDR3 is TGTGCCAGCAGCCCTCCCTCCAGGGCCTACACTGAAGCTTTCTTT. Its protein product is CASSPPSRAYTEAFF.

The chain combines TRBV27 with TRBJ2-1; unclear D gene. Per the germline V gene, CDR1 is MNHEY and CDR2 is SMNVEV (reference sequence). Trimming took 3 bases from V and 8 from J, leaving 14 bases between them. CDR3 size: 14 residues. The CDR3 loop is CASSLEVAAYEQFF. CDR3 DNA: TGTGCCAGCAGTTTGGAAGTCGCGGCGTATGAGCAGTTCTTC.

CDR3 sequence: CASSLATGGIETQYF. For the CDR3, the DNA is TGTGCCAGCAGCTTGGCCACGGGAGGGATAGAGACCCAGTACTTC. V is TRBV5-4 and J is TRBJ2-5; 8 bases agree with TRBD2. The V gene's germline CDR1 is SGHNT and CDR2 YYREEE (reference sequence). J was trimmed by 4 bases and V by 0 bases; bases with no gene match: 5. The CDR3 is 15 residues long. Complete variable domain (other parts from reference TRBV5-4 and TRBJ2-5): ETGVTQSPTHLIKTRGQQVTLRCSSQSGHNTVSWYQQALGQGPQFIFQYYREEENGRGNFPPRFSGLQFPNYSSELNVNALELDDSALYLCASSLATGGIETQYFGPGTRLLVL.

This clone has more than one count but fewer than ten. The chain couples TRBV3-1 (or the pseudogene TRBV3-2) to TRBJ2-1; D call uncertain. This CDR3 contains 14 residues. In germline, CDR1 is LGHDT, CDR2 YNNKEL (reference sequence). The V and J ends lost 1 base and 9 bases respectively, with 13 bases between them. CDR3 sequence: CASSQGLTRVEQFF. The CDR3 DNA reads as TGTGCCAGCAGCCAAGGGCTAACTCGGGTTGAGCAGTTCTTC.

A note on this clone: Other DNA sequences of this sample code for an identical CDR3. The chain carries TRBV5-1 and TRBJ2-3; 12 bases are shared with TRBD2. The germline V gene has CDR1 SGHRS and CDR2 YFSETQ. The CDR3 has 15 amino acids. V trimming: 3 bases; J trimming: 3 bases; junction bases outside the gene matches: 2. The DNA of the CDR3 is TGCGCCAGCAGCTCGACTAGCGGGAGAACAGATACGCAGTATTTT. This encodes CASSSTSGRTDTQYF.

The CDR3 spells CASSQEEKGNTIYF. CDR3 nucleotides: TGTGCCAGCAGCCAAGAGGAGAAAGGAAACACCATATATTTT. The rearrangement joins TRBV3-1 (or the pseudogene TRBV3-2) to TRBJ1-3; D is unresolved. This CDR3 spans 14 amino acids. CDR1 is LGHDT, CDR2 YNNKEL, per germline (reference sequence). Trimming stripped 0 bases from V and 4 bases from J, with 7 bases between.